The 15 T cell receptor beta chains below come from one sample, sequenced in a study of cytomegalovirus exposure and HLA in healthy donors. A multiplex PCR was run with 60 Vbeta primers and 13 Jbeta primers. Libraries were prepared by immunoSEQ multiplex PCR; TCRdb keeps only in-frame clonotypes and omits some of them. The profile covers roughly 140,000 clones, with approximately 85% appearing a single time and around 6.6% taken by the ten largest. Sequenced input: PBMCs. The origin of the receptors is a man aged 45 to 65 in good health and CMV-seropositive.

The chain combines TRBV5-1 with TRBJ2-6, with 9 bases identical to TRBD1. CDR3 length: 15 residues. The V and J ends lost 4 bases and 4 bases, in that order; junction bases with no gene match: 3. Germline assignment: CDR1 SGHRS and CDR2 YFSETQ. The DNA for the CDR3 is TGCGCCAGCAGCGGGGACAGGGTGGGGGCCAACGTCCTGACTTTC. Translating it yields CASSGDRVGANVLTF.

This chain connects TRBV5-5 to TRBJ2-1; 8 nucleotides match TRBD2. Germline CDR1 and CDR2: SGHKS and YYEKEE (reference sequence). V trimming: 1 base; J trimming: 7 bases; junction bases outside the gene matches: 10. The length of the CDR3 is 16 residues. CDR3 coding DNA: TGTGCCAGCAGCTTGAGTGCAGCGGGAGAGTGGAATGAGCAGTTCTTC. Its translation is CASSLSAAGEWNEQFF.

The CDR3 region has the DNA TGTGCCAGCAGTTACGGGACTAGCGTTTACAATGAGCAGTTCTTC. Protein product: CASSYGTSVYNEQFF. The gene calls are TRBV6-5 and TRBJ2-1; the match to TRBD2 covers 10 bases. With 2 bases clipped from V and 4 bases from J, the junction kept 2 bases outside the gene matches. The length of the CDR3 is 15 residues. CDR1 MNHEY and CDR2 SVGAGI come from the germline V gene.

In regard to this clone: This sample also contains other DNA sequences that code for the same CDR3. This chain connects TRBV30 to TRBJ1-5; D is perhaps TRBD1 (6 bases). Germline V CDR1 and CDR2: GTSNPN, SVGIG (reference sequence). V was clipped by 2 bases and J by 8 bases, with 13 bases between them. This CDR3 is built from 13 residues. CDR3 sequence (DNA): TGTGCCTGGAGTACAGGGAACCCAGAGCCCCAGCATTTT. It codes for CAWSTGNPEPQHF.

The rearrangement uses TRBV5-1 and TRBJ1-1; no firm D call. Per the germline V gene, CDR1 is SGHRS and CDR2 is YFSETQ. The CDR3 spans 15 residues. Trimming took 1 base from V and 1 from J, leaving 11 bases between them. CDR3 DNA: TGCGCCAGCAGCTTGCCAACAGCAGGGAACACTGAAGCTTTCTTT. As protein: CASSLPTAGNTEAFF.

The CDR3 coding sequence is TGTGCCAGCCGCCGGCGGGGAGTCCACGAGCAGTACTTC. Translating it yields CASRRRGVHEQYF. The J gene is TRBJ2-7, the V gene TRBV11-2; D perhaps matches TRBD2 (6 bases). Per the germline V gene, CDR1 is SGHAT and CDR2 is FQNNGV. Trimming cost V 8 bases and J 5 bases, with 16 bases left between them. The CDR3 runs 13 residues.

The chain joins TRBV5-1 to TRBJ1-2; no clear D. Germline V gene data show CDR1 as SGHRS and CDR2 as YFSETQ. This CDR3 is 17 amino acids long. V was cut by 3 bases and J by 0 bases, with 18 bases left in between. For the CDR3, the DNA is TGCGCCAGCAGCTCAGGACGCGGAGGGAGCGCTAACTATGGCTACACCTTC. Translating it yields CASSSGRGGSANYGYTF.

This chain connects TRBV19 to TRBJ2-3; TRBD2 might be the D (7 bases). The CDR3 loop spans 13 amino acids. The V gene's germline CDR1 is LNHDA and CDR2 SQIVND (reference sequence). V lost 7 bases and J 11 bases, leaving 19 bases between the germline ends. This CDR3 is CASTSLGGAQQYF. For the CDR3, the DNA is TGTGCCAGTACCTCACTGGGGGGGGCCCAGCAGTATTTT.

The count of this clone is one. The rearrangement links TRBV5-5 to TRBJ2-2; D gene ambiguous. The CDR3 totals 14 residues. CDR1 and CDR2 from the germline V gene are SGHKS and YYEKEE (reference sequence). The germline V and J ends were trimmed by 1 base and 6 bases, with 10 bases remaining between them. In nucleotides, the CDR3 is TGTGCCAGCAGCTTGCCTAGTTACTCCGGGGAGCTGTTTTTT. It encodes CASSLPSYSGELFF.

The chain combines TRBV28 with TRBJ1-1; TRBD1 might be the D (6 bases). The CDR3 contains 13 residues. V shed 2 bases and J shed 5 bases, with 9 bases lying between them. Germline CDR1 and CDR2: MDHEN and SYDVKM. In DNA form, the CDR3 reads TGTGCCAGCAGTTTAGGGGGCGGTACTGAAGCTTTCTTT. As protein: CASSLGGGTEAFF.

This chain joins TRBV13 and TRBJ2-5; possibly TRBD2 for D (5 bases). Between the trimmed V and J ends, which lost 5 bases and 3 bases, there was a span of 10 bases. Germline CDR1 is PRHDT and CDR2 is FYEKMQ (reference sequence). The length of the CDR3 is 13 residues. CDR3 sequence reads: CASSLLAEETQYF. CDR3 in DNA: TGTGCCAGCAGCCTTCTAGCAGAAGAGACCCAGTACTTC.

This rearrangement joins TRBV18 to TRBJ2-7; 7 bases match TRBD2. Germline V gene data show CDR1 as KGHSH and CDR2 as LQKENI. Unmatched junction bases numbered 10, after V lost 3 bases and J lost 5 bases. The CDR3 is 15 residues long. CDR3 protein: CASSPRTGGSNEQYF. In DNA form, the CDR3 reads TGTGCCAGCTCACCCCGTACCGGGGGGTCCAACGAGCAGTACTTC.

CDR3 bases: TGTGCCAGCAGCGTAGAATGGAGCACTGAAGCTTTCTTT. It yields the protein CASSVEWSTEAFF. The V and J genes are TRBV9 and TRBJ1-1; D gene ambiguous. This CDR3 comprises 13 residues. Trimming took off 0 bases at V and 4 bases at J, with 7 bases between the two ends. Per the germline V gene, CDR1 is SGDLS and CDR2 is YYNGEE.

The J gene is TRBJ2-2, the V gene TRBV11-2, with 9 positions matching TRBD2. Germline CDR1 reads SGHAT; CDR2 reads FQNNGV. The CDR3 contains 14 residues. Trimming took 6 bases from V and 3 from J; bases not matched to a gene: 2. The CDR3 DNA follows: TGTGCCAGCAGGCTAGCGGGGTACACCGGGGAGCTGTTTTTT. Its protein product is CASRLAGYTGELFF. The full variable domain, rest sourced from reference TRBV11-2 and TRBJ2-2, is EAGVAQSPRYKIIEKRQSVAFWCNPISGHATLYWYQQILGQGPKLLIQFQNNGVVDDSQLPKDRFSAERLKGVDSTLKIQPAKLEDSAVYLCASRLAGYTGELFFGEGSRLTVL.

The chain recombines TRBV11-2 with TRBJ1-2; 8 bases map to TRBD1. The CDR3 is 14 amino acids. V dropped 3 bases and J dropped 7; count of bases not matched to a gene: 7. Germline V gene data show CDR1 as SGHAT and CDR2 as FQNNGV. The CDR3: CASSLDRVRGGYTF. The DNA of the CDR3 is TGTGCCAGCAGCTTGGACAGGGTGCGGGGTGGCTACACCTTC.